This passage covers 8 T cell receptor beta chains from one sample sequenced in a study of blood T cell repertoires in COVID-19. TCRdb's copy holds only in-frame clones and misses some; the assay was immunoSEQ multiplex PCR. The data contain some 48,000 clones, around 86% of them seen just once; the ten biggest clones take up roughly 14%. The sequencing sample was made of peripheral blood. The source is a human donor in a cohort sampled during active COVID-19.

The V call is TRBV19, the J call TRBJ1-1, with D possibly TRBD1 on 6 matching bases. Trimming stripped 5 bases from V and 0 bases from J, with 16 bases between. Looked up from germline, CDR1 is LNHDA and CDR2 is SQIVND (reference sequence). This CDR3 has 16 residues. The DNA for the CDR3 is TGTGCCAGTAGTCTCCCCACAGACAGGCTGAACACTGAAGCTTTCTTT. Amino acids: CASSLPTDRLNTEAFF.

The chain's CDR3 is CASSPIVRLAGGGTGELFF. Here the CDR3 DNA reads TGTGCCAGCAGTCCGATAGTGAGACTAGCGGGGGGTGGTACCGGGGAGCTGTTTTTT. The J gene is TRBJ2-2, the V gene TRBV27; 13 bases map to TRBD2. V dropped 5 bases and J dropped 5; count of bases not matched to a gene: 14. The CDR3 contains 19 residues. Looked up from germline, CDR1 is MNHEY and CDR2 is SMNVEV (reference sequence).

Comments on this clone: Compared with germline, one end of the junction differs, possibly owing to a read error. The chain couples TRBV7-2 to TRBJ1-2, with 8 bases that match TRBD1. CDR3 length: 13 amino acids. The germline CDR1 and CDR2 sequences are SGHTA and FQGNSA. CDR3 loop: CASSMTGDYGYTF. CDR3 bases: TGTGCCAGCAGCATGACAGGGGACTACGGCTACACCTTC.

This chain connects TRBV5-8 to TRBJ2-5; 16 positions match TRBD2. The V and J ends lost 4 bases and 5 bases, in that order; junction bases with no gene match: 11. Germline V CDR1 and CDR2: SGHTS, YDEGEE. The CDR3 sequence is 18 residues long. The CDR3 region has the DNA TGTGCCAGCAGCCCGGGACTAGCGGGAGGGCCCCATAAGGAGACCCAGTACTTC. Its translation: CASSPGLAGGPHKETQYF.

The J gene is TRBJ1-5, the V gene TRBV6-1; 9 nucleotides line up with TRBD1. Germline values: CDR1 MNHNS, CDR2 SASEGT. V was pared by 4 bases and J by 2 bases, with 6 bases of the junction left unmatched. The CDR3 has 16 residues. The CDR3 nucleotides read TGTGCCAGCAGTGCCACCGACAGGGGGGGCAATCAGCCCCAGCATTTT. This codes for CASSATDRGGNQPQHF.

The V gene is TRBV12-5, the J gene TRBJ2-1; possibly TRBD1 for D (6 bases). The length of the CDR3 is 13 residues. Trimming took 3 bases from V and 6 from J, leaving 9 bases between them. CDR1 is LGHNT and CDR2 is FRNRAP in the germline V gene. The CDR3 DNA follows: TGTGCTAGTGGTTTATCAGGGGCCAATGAGCAGTTCTTC. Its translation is CASGLSGANEQFF.

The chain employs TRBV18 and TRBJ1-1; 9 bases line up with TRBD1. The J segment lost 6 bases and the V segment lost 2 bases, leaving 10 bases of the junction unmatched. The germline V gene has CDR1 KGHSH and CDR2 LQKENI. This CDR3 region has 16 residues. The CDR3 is CASSPDSTGGTSEAFF. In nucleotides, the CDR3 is TGTGCCAGCTCACCAGATTCGACAGGGGGAACGTCTGAAGCTTTCTTT.

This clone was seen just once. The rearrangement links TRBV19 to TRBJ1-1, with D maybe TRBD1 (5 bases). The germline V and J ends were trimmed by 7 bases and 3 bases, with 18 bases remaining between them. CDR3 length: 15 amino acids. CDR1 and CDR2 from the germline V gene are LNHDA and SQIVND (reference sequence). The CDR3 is CASTTLRGGDTEAFF. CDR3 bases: TGTGCCAGTACCACATTGAGGGGCGGGGACACTGAAGCTTTCTTT.